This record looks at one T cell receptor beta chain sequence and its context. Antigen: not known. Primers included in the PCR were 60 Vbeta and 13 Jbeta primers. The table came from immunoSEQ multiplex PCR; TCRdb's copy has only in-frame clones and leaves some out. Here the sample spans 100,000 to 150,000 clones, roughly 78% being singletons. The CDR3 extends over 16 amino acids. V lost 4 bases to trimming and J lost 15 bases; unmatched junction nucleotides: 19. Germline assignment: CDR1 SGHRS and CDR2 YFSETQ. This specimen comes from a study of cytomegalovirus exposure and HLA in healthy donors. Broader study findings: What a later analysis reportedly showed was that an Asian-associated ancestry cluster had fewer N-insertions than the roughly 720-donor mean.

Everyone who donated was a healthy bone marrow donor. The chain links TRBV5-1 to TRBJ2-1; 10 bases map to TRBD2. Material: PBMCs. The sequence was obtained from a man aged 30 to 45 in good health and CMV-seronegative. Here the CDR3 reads CASSPGTSVALDHRFF. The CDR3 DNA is TGCGCCAGCAGCCCGGGGACTAGCGTAGCTCTCGATCACCGGTTCTTC.